The rows below give T cell receptor beta chains drawn from one sample of a study of post-analysis software for immune sequencing data. MiXCR, applied by TCRdb to the PCR reads, yields one record per CDR3 protein. The sample shows hundreds of thousands of distinct CDR3 sequences, approximately 53% of them seen only once. Sequenced sample: blood. The receptors originated from a girl aged 5 to 17 with multiple sclerosis. The CDR3 runs from the conserved cysteine through the conserved F or W. Fields, in order: J gene, clone size, V gene, D gene, CDR3 DNA, CDR3 protein. The D gene is left open where the match is weak. Clone size appears in some rows only: once, few, many, or a class for an expanded clone.

TRBJ2-1 | - | TRBV20-1 | - | TGCAGTGCTAGTATAATAGTAGACAATGAGCAGTTCTTC | CSASIIVDNEQFF
TRBJ2-2 | - | TRBV4-1 | TRBD2 | TGCGCCAGCAGCCACCTCGTAGGGACTAGCGGGAGGGTTGTAGGCACCGGGGAGCTGTTTTTT | CASSHLVGTSGRVVGTGELFF
TRBJ2-7 | few | TRBV13 | - | TGTGCCAGCAGCTCCCCAGGGCGCCACGAGCAGTACTTC | CASSSPGRHEQYF
TRBJ1-2 | - | TRBV20-1 | TRBD1 | TGCAGTGGAACAGGGACAGGGCCTGGCTACACCTTC | CSGTGTGPGYTF
TRBJ2-5 | once | TRBV30 | - | TGTGCCTGGAGTGTAAATATGCGAGAGACCCAGTACTTC | CAWSVNMRETQYF
TRBJ2-6 | few | TRBV29-1 | - | TGCAGCGCCCCAATGGGCTCTGGGGCCAACGTCCTGACTTTC | CSAPMGSGANVLTF
TRBJ1-1 | few | TRBV20-1 | - | TGCAGAGCCGGTGGGGCTGAAGCTTTCTTT | CRAGGAEAFF
TRBJ2-7 | - | TRBV18 | - | TGTGCCAGCTCCCCTTTCCAGGGAATGGTAACCTACGAGCAGTACTTC | CASSPFQGMVTYEQYF
TRBJ2-7 | few | TRBV5-1 | TRBD1 | TGCGCCAGCAGCTTGGGGGACAGGGGGATCTCCTACGAGCAGTACTTC | CASSLGDRGISYEQYF
TRBJ2-7 | few | TRBV5-1 | - | TGCGCCAGCAGCGACAAGTGGGGCGAGCAGTACTTC | CASSDKWGEQYF
TRBJ2-3 | - | TRBV5-1 | - | TGCGCCAGCAGCTTGGCCAGGGAAGCAGATACGCAGTATTTT | CASSLAREADTQYF
TRBJ2-1 | - | TRBV7-3 | TRBD1 | TGTGCCAGCAGCCCGGACAGGGATACTTTTTACAATGAGCAGTTCTTC | CASSPDRDTFYNEQFF
TRBJ1-2 | - | TRBV11-1 | - | TGTGCCAGCAGCCCAAACAGGGTCGGCTATGGCTACACCTTC | CASSPNRVGYGYTF
TRBJ2-3 | few | TRBV4-1 | - | TGCGCCAGCAGCCAAGGGGTTGGCGGAACTATGGGAGATACGCAGTATTTT | CASSQGVGGTMGDTQYF
TRBJ1-2 | - | TRBV4-1 | - | TGCGCCAGCAGCCAAGATCGAGGCCCGAGGACGGGTGGCTACACCTTC | CASSQDRGPRTGGYTF
TRBJ1-2 | - | TRBV10-3 | - | TGTGCCATCAGTGAGTCGATACCGAGCTCGGTGGGAGGCTACACCTTC | CAISESIPSSVGGYTF
TRBJ2-4 | few | TRBV10-3 | - | TGTGCCATCAGCCCAGGGGTCCTAGCCAAAAACATTCAGTACTTC | CAISPGVLAKNIQYF
TRBJ2-2 | - | TRBV3-1 | - | TGTGCCAGCAGCCTAGACCAGAACACCGGGGAGCTGTTTTTT | CASSLDQNTGELFF
TRBJ2-7 | few | TRBV3-1 | - | TGTGCCAGCAGCCCCTCGTTAGTCGATGGCTACGAGCAGTACTTC | CASSPSLVDGYEQYF
TRBJ2-3 | once | TRBV6-2/TRBV6-3 | TRBD2 | TGTGCCAGCAGTTTCGGACTAGCGAACACAGATACGCAGTATTTT | CASSFGLANTDTQYF
TRBJ2-3 | - | TRBV15 | - | TGTGCCACCAGCATAGCATTCCTGTCCCCCCCAGATACGCAGTATTTT | CATSIAFLSPPDTQYF
TRBJ2-5 | - | TRBV7-9 | - | TGTGCCAGCAGCACACCTGGTCGGACAGAGACCCAGTACTTC | CASSTPGRTETQYF
TRBJ2-1 | - | TRBV14 | - | TGTGCCAGCAGCCAAGTTACGGGTTACAATGAGCAGTTCTTC | CASSQVTGYNEQFF
TRBJ2-3 | - | TRBV7-3 | - | TGTGCCAGTTCGAAGACCTTAGTGAATACGCAGTATTTT | CASSKTLVNTQYF
TRBJ2-5 | - | TRBV28 | - | TGTGCCAGCAGTTCGCCGATGATCCAGTCCGGGACCCAGTACTTC | CASSSPMIQSGTQYF
TRBJ2-1 | few | TRBV7-9 | - | TGTGCCAGCAGCTTCCCGGGTGAGCAGTTCTTC | CASSFPGEQFF
TRBJ1-2 | - | TRBV5-1 | - | TGCGCCAGCCCTCGCCACCCACGGCCAGCTAACTATGGCTACACCTTC | CASPRHPRPANYGYTF